These 5 T cell receptor beta chains share one sample of origin, sequenced in a study of PD-L1 blockade in urothelial cancer. Libraries were prepared by immunoSEQ multiplex PCR; TCRdb keeps only in-frame clonotypes and omits some of them. The sample shows around 40,000 clones, about 85% of them seen only once. Described time point: peripheral blood 6 weeks after treatment start. Sample: PBMCs, taken around atezolizumab (anti-PD-L1) treatment. Receptors were obtained from a man in his sixties or seventies with urothelial cancer.

The CDR3 sequence: CASSPNTGELFF. CDR3 DNA sequence: TGCGCCAGCAGCCCAAACACCGGGGAGCTGTTTTTT. The gene calls are TRBV5-1 and TRBJ2-2, with D unclear. Per germline, CDR1 SGHRS and CDR2 YFSETQ. V lost 4 bases and J lost 2, with 3 bases in between. The CDR3 is 12 amino acids.

V gene TRBV14 combines with J gene TRBJ2-7; TRBD2 matches at 8 bases. The CDR3 has 16 amino acids. Germline trimming cut 4 bases from V and 6 bases from J; bases unmatched to any gene: 14. Germline values: CDR1 SGHDN, CDR2 FVKESK. The CDR3 loop is CASSRVGGRPGAEQYF. In DNA, the CDR3 is TGTGCCAGCAGCCGGGTCGGCGGGAGGCCGGGGGCCGAGCAGTACTTC. Together with reference TRBV14 and TRBJ2-7, the CDR3 gives the full variable domain: EAGVTQFPSHSVIEKGQTVTLRCDPISGHDNLYWYRRVMGKEIKFLLHFVKESKQDESGMPNNRFLAERTGGTYSTLKVQPAELEDSGVYFCASSRVGGRPGAEQYFGPGTRLTVT.

This clone was counted only a few times. The J gene is TRBJ2-7, the V gene TRBV5-1; TRBD2 aligns across 12 bases. The length of the CDR3 is 14 residues. After removal of 0 bases from V and 5 bases from J, the junction contained 0 bases not matched to a gene. Germline CDR1 and CDR2: SGHRS and YFSETQ. The CDR3 nucleotides read TGCGCCAGCAGCTTGGGACTAGCGGGAGACGAGCAGTACTTC. Its protein product is CASSLGLAGDEQYF.

The rearrangement joins TRBV28 to TRBJ1-2; D is undetermined. Trimming stripped 6 bases from V and 0 bases from J, with 8 bases between. This CDR3 spans 13 amino acids. Germline V gene data show CDR1 as MDHEN and CDR2 as SYDVKM. CDR3: CASSITANYGYTF. The CDR3 DNA reads TGTGCCAGCAGCATCACTGCTAACTATGGCTACACCTTC.

J is TRBJ2-1 and V is TRBV6-5; TRBD1 aligns across 7 bases. Germline V gives CDR1 MNHEY, CDR2 SVGAGI. The CDR3 covers 15 residues. V was clipped by 0 bases and J by 7 bases; unmatched bases: 6. CDR3 DNA: TGTGCCAGCAGTTACTCGACAGGGCGTAGAAATGAGCAGTTCTTC. Protein sequence: CASSYSTGRRNEQFF.